This T cell receptor (beta chain) was documented in a study of T-cell reconstitution after alpha-beta-depleted transplantation in children. Overall study findings and caveats: In patients about two months after transplant, alpha-beta T cells reportedly arose from several hundred expanded graft clones. The origin of high day-60 TCRbeta diversity in some patients lay in surviving recipient T cells and thymic progenitors. Fresh T-cell production supplied most of the T-cell counts and diversity seen one year after transplant.

CDR3 size: 16 residues. Germline-derived CDR1 and CDR2 are MNHEY and SVGAGI. The junction had 2 bases not matched to a gene; V was cut back by 0 bases and J by 0 bases. Unique molecular identifiers were incorporated into the prepared TCRbeta library. TCRdb reanalysed the PCR reads using MiXCR and keeps one entry per CDR3 protein. The sample carries 200,000 to 250,000 distinct CDR3 sequences, approximately 10% recorded once. As concerns this clonotype: No antigen is known for it.

The input for sequencing was PBMCs, taken before TCRalphabeta/CD19-depleted stem cell transplant. The sequence derives from a child less than two years old with acute myeloid leukemia, due to receive a stem cell transplant. The rearrangement links TRBV6-5 to TRBJ1-5, with 7 bases that match TRBD1. CDR3 loop: CASSYSSGGSNQPQHF. DNA for the CDR3: TGTGCCAGCAGTTACTCTTCAGGGGGTAGCAATCAGCCCCAGCATTTT.